This T cell receptor beta chain was sequenced during a study of graft-versus-host responses after intestinal transplantation (dated by TCRdb to 2020 to 2023). Concerning the study at large: Recipients received multivisceral, liver-intestinal, or isolated intestinal transplants. Every recipient was given anti-thymocyte globulin induction, followed by around three years of maintenance tacrolimus and steroids. Graft-versus-host and host-versus-graft alloreactive T cell clones were tracked in the graft, circulation and bone marrow after intestinal transplantation using bulk TCR-beta CDR3 sequencing. To identify alloreactive clones, pre-transplant mixed lymphocyte reaction products were sequenced and then compared with unstimulated pre-transplant donor and recipient T cells. The cohort enrolled some 24 intestinal transplant recipients, one of whom was a retransplant, and a few patients without pretransplant specimens were excluded. A peak of at least 4% donor T cells among recipient peripheral blood mononuclear cells was the definition used for donor T cell macrochimerism. Instead of going to the commercial service, samples from a few later patients were sequenced in-house on an Illumina MiSeq and processed with MiXCR. Findings and caveats that apply to the study as a whole: Early after transplant, peak levels of circulating GvH clones were associated with declines in HvG clones. GvH clones turned up in recipient bone marrow, with some appearing earlier in ileal mucosa or blood, a pattern consistent with an intestinal mucosal origin. High GvH to HvG T cell clonal ratios were observed in the allografts of patients with donor T cell macrochimerism. The relatively low number and heterogeneity of intestinal transplant patients limited the conclusions.

Worth noting for this clone: Its recognized antigen is unknown. Within one base of it there is no much larger clone, and no base qualities were kept.

This specimen's time point label, per the study, means: cells obtained before transplantation from donor or recipient. CD3+CD4+ and CD3+CD8+ populations were FACS-sorted from unstimulated pre-transplant donor and recipient cells taken from spleen or lymph nodes. The library came from the immunoSEQ multiplex PCR assay. For most patients, genomic DNA was isolated with the Qiagen DNeasy Blood and Tissue Kit and sent frozen to Adaptive Biotechnologies for TCR sequencing. High-throughput TCR-beta CDR3 sequencing of genomic DNA from most patients was performed by Adaptive Biotechnologies. Per the original workflow: TCR sequencing data for more than 15 patients were retrieved from Adaptive's ImmunoSEQ software; three other patients were processed with MiXCR and VDJtools. To correct CD4 versus CD8 sorting errors, any sequence found in both subsets at a frequency ratio below 5:1 was removed. CDR3 nucleotide sequences shared between donor and recipient were removed because their origin could not be assigned. Alloreactive clones required at least 2-fold expansion over unstimulated cells and minimum CFSE-low frequency of 0.002% (template counts) or 0.001% (read counts). A clone was considered mappable if detected in the sequenced pre-transplant spleen, lymph node, or MLR CFSE-low populations of the donor or recipient. Cumulative frequency of alloreactive clones was calculated as a percentage of all sequences weighted by copy number. TCRdb provides this immuneACCESS table in a form limited to in-frame rearrangements. Some clones are lacking; in checked studies, under half of them reflect an unresolved V gene, and why the rest are absent is not known. Clonal size and the V and J genes are those of that table, whereas D and trimming came from the DNA. The sample table records around 90,000 clones; roughly 92% of these occur just once. In total, the top ten clones hold around 0.33% of the sample.

This sequence originates from a human donor who received an intestinal transplant. The material sequenced was unstimulated CD4+ T cells sorted from spleen or lymph node cells, taken before intestinal transplant.

CDR3 protein: CASSYRWDGYNQPQHF. The sequenced DNA is TGTGCCAGCAGTTACAGATGGGACGGGTACAATCAGCCCCAGCATTTT. The chain is made from TRBV6-5 and TRBJ1-5; TRBD1 might be the D gene, on 5 matching bases. The germline V gene gives CDR1 as MNHEY and CDR2 as SVGAGI. V and J lose 2 bases and 3 bases, and a span of 14 bases separates them. Taken from cysteine to phenylalanine, the CDR3 has 16 residues. The kept DNA is CDR3 alone, 48 bases in frame from the first base.